This T cell receptor beta chain emerged from a study of blood T cell repertoires in COVID-19. Data came from immunoSEQ multiplex PCR; TCRdb stores just in-frame clones and leaves some out. The table has 40,000 or so clones, approximately 85% seen once. Losses at the gene ends were 9 bases for V and 4 bases for J; bases not matched to a gene: 10. From germline, CDR1 is LNHDA and CDR2 SQIVND (reference sequence). This CDR3 contains 15 residues. The clonotype originates from a man in his fifties or sixties with acute or convalescent COVID-19. The rearrangement links TRBV19 to TRBJ1-2; 11 bases map to TRBD1. The sequencing sample was made of peripheral blood. CDR3 sequence: CASLPGQGVSYGYTF. The CDR3 DNA sequence: TGTGCCAGCCTCCCGGGACAGGGGGTTAGCTATGGCTACACCTTC.